The rows below give T cell receptor beta chains drawn from one sample of a study of circulating tumor DNA in untreated peripheral T-cell lymphoma. Data came from immunoSEQ multiplex PCR; TCRdb stores just in-frame clones and leaves some out. The sample lists 8,800 or so clones, 65% to 85% seen once, with approximately 2% in the top ten. What was sequenced was tumor tissue. The receptors were sampled from a human donor with peripheral T-cell lymphoma. Each CDR3 is given with its conserved first and last residue. A D gene is named only where the DNA matches it firmly. Clone size is stated in some rows and not others, as once, few, many or a class when expanded.

V	D	size	J	DNA	CDR3
TRBV1	-	-	TRBJ1-1	TGCGCCAGCAGCCAACGGTCTACGAACACTGAAGCTTTCTTT	CASSQRSTNTEAFF
TRBV6-8	TRBD1	few	TRBJ2-7	TGTGCCAGCAGTTACGTAGGTTCATTGACAGGGGATCCCTACGAGCAGTACTTC	CASSYVGSLTGDPYEQYF
TRBV19	TRBD1	few	TRBJ1-5	TGTGCCAGTAGTATAGATTACAGGGGTCAGCCCCAGCATTTT	CASSIDYRGQPQHF
TRBV11-3	TRBD1	-	TRBJ1-2	TGTGCCAGCAGCTTGGGACAGCAAACCTATGGCTACACCTTC	CASSLGQQTYGYTF
TRBV25-1	-	-	TRBJ1-1	TGTGCCAGCAGTGAAGATCAGATGAACACTGAAGCTTTCTTT	CASSEDQMNTEAFF
TRBV30	-	-	TRBJ2-2	TGTGCCTGGAAGCTTTGGGACACTAACACCGGGGAGCTGTTTTTT	CAWKLWDTNTGELFF
TRBV18	-	-	TRBJ2-3	TGTGCCAGCTCACTACGGACTGTCACAGATACGCAGTATTTT	CASSLRTVTDTQYF
TRBV19	TRBD1	-	TRBJ1-1	TGTGCCAGTAGTATGGGACAGGGACTAAAGAACACTGAAGCTTTCTTT	CASSMGQGLKNTEAFF
TRBV30	-	-	TRBJ2-7	TGTGCCTGGACCGGCAAGGTCCTAAGCTACGAGCAGTACTTC	CAWTGKVLSYEQYF
TRBV19	TRBD1	-	TRBJ1-1	TGTGCCAGTACCCTAGGGGGCGGGGTAACTGAAGCTTTCTTT	CASTLGGGVTEAFF
TRBV30	-	-	TRBJ1-5	TGTGCCTGGAGCCCGGGGGAGGAGAGTCAGCCCCAGCATTTT	CAWSPGEESQPQHF
TRBV11-3	-	-	TRBJ1-5	TGTGCCAGCAGCTTAGTCACTCTGGATCAGCCCCAGCATTTT	CASSLVTLDQPQHF
TRBV10-2	-	-	TRBJ2-1	TGCGCCAGCAGCCCCGGCAGGGGATCCTACAATGAGCAGTTCTTC	CASSPGRGSYNEQFF
TRBV7-6	TRBD1	-	TRBJ2-7	TGTGCCAGCAGCTTAGCAGAGGGACAGGGGATCAACGAGCAGTACTTC	CASSLAEGQGINEQYF
TRBV23-1	TRBD1	once	TRBJ2-5	TGCGCCAGCAGCCAAGGACAGGGCCCCGAAAAGACCCAGTACTTC	CASSQGQGPEKTQYF
TRBV19	TRBD1	-	TRBJ1-3	TGTGCCAGTAGTCAACAGGGGGCCGCTGGAAACACCATATATTTT	CASSQQGAAGNTIYF
TRBV25-1	-	-	TRBJ1-6	TGTGCCAGCAGTGAATCCCTATGGACGGGAAATTCACCCCTCCACTTT	CASSESLWTGNSPLHF
TRBV11-3	TRBD1	-	TRBJ1-1	TGTGCCAGCAGCCCGCTGACAGGGTTGGCTGAAGCTTTCTTT	CASSPLTGLAEAFF
TRBV6-8	-	once	TRBJ1-2	TGTGCCAGCAGTTTACAGGGAGATGGCTACACCTTC	CASSLQGDGYTF
TRBV12-5	-	-	TRBJ1-1	TGTGCTAGTGGTTCCGGTCGGGGCCCGTGGACTGAAGCTTTCTTT	CASGSGRGPWTEAFF
TRBV15	-	-	TRBJ2-7	TGTGCCACCTGTAGTCTGTCTAGGGTTGTGTTCGAGCAGTACTTC	CATCSLSRVVFEQYF
TRBV11-3	TRBD2	-	TRBJ2-2	TGTGCCAGCAGCTCCCGAAGGGAGGGATCTACCGGGGAGTTGTTTTTT	CASSSRREGSTGELFF
TRBV11-3	-	-	TRBJ1-1	TGTGCCAGCAGCTTAGGAACAGGGCGCAACACTGAAGCTTTCTTT	CASSLGTGRNTEAFF
TRBV4-1	TRBD1	-	TRBJ1-2	TGCGCCAGCAGCCAAGCCGGGACAGGGCCCTATGGCTACACCTTC	CASSQAGTGPYGYTF
TRBV6-4	-	-	TRBJ2-2	TGTGCCAGCTCTTTAGGGGGAACCGGGGAGCTGTTTTTT	CASSLGGTGELFF
TRBV14	TRBD2	few	TRBJ2-1	TGTGCCAGCAGCCAACGCGGGGGGCCCTACAATGAGCAGTTCTTC	CASSQRGGPYNEQFF
TRBV19	TRBD1	few	TRBJ1-2	TGTGCCAGTAGTATATGGGACAGTGCCTATGGCTACACCTTC	CASSIWDSAYGYTF
TRBV29-1	-	-	TRBJ1-4	TGCAGCGTTAAGTTGGGGACATCCAATGAAAAACTGTTTTTT	CSVKLGTSNEKLFF
TRBV6-8	TRBD1	-	TRBJ1-1	TGTGCCAGCAGCCCGGGACAGTTGGAAGCTTTCTTT	CASSPGQLEAFF
TRBV6-7	TRBD1	-	TRBJ1-1	TGTGCCAGCAGTTACCCCGACAGGGGGGACACTGAAGCTTTCTTT	CASSYPDRGDTEAFF
TRBV19	-	-	TRBJ1-4	TGTGCCACCAGGAGGGACACACGGGAAAAACTGTTTTTT	CATRRDTREKLFF
TRBV19	-	-	TRBJ1-5	TGTGCCAGTAGTATGTCTTTTGGGTATCAGCCCCAGCATTTT	CASSMSFGYQPQHF
TRBV6-8	-	few	TRBJ1-1	TGTGCCAGCAGAAGGACGGAGTACACTGAAGCTTTCTTT	CASRRTEYTEAFF
TRBV15	-	-	TRBJ2-7	TGTGCCACGCGTGCAAGGTGGAGCTCCTACGAGCAGTACTTC	CATRARWSSYEQYF
TRBV6-1	-	-	TRBJ1-1	TGTGCCATCAGTGAAGAGGGACGCCTGGAAGGGGCTGAAGCTTTCTTT	CAISEEGRLEGAEAFF
TRBV29-1	-	-	TRBJ1-4	TGCAGCGTTGTCCCGGGGGCCGGGGGTGAAAAACTGTTTTTT	CSVVPGAGGEKLFF
TRBV6-8	-	-	TRBJ1-4	TGTGCCAGCAGTCCTACTAGACTAACAGCAACTAATGAAAAACTGTTTTTT	CASSPTRLTATNEKLFF
TRBV10-3	-	few	TRBJ2-3	TGTGCCATCAGTGAGTCTCCCCCGAGTGACCTAACAGATACGCAGTATTTT	CAISESPPSDLTDTQYF
TRBV6-9	-	-	TRBJ2-3	TGTACCAGCAGCACACAACTGGGACGAATCAGCACAGATACGCAGTATTTT	CTSSTQLGRISTDTQYF
TRBV10-2	-	-	TRBJ2-3	TGCGCCAGCAGTCCCGGGACTTGGGCAGATACGCAGTATTTT	CASSPGTWADTQYF
TRBV30	-	-	TRBJ1-1	TGTGCCTGGGGAACACAGGGTAACACTGAAGCTTTCTTT	CAWGTQGNTEAFF
TRBV6-8	-	-	TRBJ1-1	TGTGCCAGCAGTTACCTCGGAGTAGGAAGCACTGAAGCTTTCTTT	CASSYLGVGSTEAFF
TRBV30	-	-	TRBJ1-1	TGTGCTTGGAGGGGACCAGGCAGGGAAGCTTTCTTT	CAWRGPGREAFF
TRBV18	-	once	TRBJ2-7	TGTGCCAGCTCAGAGAGGGTTGACTACGAGCAGTACTTC	CASSERVDYEQYF
TRBV6-7	-	-	TRBJ2-2	TGTGTTTCGCGGGCAGAAAACACCGGGGAGCTGTTTTTT	CVSRAENTGELFF
TRBV28	-	-	TRBJ1-2	TGTGCCAGCAGCTCCGCCAGTGCTTATAACTATGGCTACACCTTC	CASSSASAYNYGYTF
TRBV27	-	-	TRBJ1-5	TGTGCCAGCAGTTTAACCCTCGATCATCAGCCCCAGCATTTT	CASSLTLDHQPQHF